This TCR beta chain was captured by sequencing in a study of identical twins (dated by TCRdb to about 2016). At the level of the whole study: To test whether fetal clonotypes persist, the study used deep sequencing on TCR alpha and beta repertoires from monozygotic twins, unrelated adults of various ages, and cord blood. To rule out contamination, the twin experiments were replicated at different times with different library preparation protocols.

From the germline V gene, CDR1 is SGDLS and CDR2 is YYNGEE. Including the terminal cysteine and phenylalanine, the CDR3 comprises 15 residues. CDR3 DNA only is kept here, 45 bases in frame from base 1. V is trimmed back by 2 bases and J by 3 bases, and the junction contains 7 bases that no gene match accounts for. Library creation used 5' RACE. Sequencing took place on an Illumina HiSeq 2000. A universal primer binding site was added through template switching, and the final cDNA carried a unique molecular identifier so that TCR cDNA molecules could be counted accurately. Specific primers in the conserved constant-segment region were used to synthesize first-strand cDNA for TCR alpha and beta chains. Each cDNA library was double barcoded, with a SMART-Mk sample barcode plus Illumina barcodes, to control for contamination. TruSeq adapter sequences, together with Illumina sample barcodes, were added in two successive PCR steps. The TCR alpha and beta cDNA libraries were sequenced on the Illumina HiSeq platform using custom primers. The paper's data handling went like this. Unique molecular identifiers were extracted from raw reads with MiGEC, and CDR3 positions were determined with MiXCR. Recombination models were inferred per individual with the repgenHMM and IGoR tools using an EM algorithm. The tcR package in R was used for shared clonotype analysis, with sharing normalized by the product of cloneset sizes. To study raw recombination without the effects of thymic and clonal selection, out-of-frame nonproductive sequences were analyzed. TCRdb redid the processing of the public reads, applying fastp at Q25 and MiXCR, and retained in-frame beta chains. Every distinct CDR3 protein forms one entry, paired with its most common genes and DNA. The V and J calls reflect TCRdb's pipeline rather than the authors' work. This sample comprises around 340,000 distinct CDR3 sequences, approximately 8.8% of them detected only once. The ten largest account for 8.5% to 10% of the sample.

All donors were healthy Caucasians. The researchers also sequenced three unrelated adults who were not twins: a male aged 18 to 30, a male aged 50 to 59, and a female aged 50 to 59. Using Miltenyi CD45RO+ enrichment and human naive T-cell isolation kits, memory (CD45RO+) and naive T cells were isolated from PBMC. General conclusions and limits of the study: The excess sharing between twins in beta out-of-frame sequences was weaker because fewer shared sequences reduced the signal-to-noise ratio. Compared with coincidental sharing between unrelated individuals, out-of-frame TCR alpha sequences shared between twins had an excess of sequences with low generation probability. Abundant cord blood beta clonotypes carried fewer insertions; young adult naive repertoires showed a weaker similar trend, while memory repertoires showed none. Because the same donors could not be followed over many years, the conclusions relied on cross-sectional statistical analysis. Invariant T cells such as MAIT and iNKT could partly confound zero-insertion analyses, although diverse VJ usage argued against such confounding for most clonotypes. Out-of-frame TCR alpha sharing in monozygotic twins was systematically underestimated by recombination models, whereas sharing between unrelated individuals was in agreement with the recombination models.

This clonotype was counted between two and nine times. This receptor's antigen is unknown. It has no much larger one-base neighbor in the sample; base qualities were not kept. The sequence is built from TRBV9 and TRBJ2-5, and TRBD1 aligns with 7 junction nucleotides. The sequenced sample was naive T cells sorted from blood. In light of the paper, this sample's cell subset or site label describes: cells isolated with a human naive T-cell isolation kit. This sequence was found in a woman aged 45-65 years in good health. The CDR3 corresponds to CASSVSSGTEETQYF. The sequenced DNA: TGTGCCAGCAGCGTTAGTTCCGGGACAGAAGAGACCCAGTACTTC.